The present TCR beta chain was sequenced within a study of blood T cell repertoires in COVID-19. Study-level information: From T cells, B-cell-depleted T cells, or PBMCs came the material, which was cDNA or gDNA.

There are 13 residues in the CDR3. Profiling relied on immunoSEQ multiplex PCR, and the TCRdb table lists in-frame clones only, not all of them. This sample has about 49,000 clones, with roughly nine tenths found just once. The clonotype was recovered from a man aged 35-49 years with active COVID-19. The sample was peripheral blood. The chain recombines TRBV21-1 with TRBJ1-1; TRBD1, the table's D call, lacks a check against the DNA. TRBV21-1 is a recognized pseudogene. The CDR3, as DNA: TGTGCCAGCAGCCACCGACAGTCCACTGAAGCTTTCTTT. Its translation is CASSHRQSTEAFF.